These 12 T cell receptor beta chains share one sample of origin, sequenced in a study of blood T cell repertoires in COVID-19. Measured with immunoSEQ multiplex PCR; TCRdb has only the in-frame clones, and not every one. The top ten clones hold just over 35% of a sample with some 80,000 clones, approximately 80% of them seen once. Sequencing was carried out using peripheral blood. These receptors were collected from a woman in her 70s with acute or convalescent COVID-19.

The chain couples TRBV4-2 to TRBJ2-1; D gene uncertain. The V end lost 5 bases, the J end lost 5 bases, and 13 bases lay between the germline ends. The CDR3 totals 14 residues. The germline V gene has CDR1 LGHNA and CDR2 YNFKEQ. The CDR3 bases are TGTGCCAGCAGCTTCGAAACTGGAGACAATGAGCAGTTCTTC. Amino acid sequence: CASSFETGDNEQFF.

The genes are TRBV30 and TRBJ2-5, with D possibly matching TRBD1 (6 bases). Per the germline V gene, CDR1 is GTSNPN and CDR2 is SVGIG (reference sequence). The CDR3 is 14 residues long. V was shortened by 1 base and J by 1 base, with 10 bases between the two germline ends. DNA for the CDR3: TGTGCCTGGAGTGACAGGGATATCCAAGAGACCCAGTACTTC. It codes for CAWSDRDIQETQYF.

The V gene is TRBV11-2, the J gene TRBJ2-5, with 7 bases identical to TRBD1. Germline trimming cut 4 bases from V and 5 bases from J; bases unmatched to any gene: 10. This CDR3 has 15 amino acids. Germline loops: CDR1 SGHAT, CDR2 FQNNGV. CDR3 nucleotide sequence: TGTGCCAGCAGCTCAACGACAGGGAGTTTCGAGACCCAGTACTTC. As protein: CASSSTTGSFETQYF.

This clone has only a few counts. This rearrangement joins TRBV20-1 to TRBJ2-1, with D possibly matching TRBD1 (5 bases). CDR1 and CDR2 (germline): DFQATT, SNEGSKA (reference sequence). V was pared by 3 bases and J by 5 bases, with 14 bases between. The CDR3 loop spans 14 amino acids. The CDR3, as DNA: TGCAGTGCTAGTAAGCAGGGTATCGACAATGAGCAGTTCTTC. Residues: CSASKQGIDNEQFF.

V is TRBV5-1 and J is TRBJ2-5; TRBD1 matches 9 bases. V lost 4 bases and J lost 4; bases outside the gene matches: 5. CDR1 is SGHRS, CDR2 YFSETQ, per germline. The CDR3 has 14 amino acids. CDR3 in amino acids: CASSATGGLETQYF. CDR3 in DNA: TGCGCCAGCAGCGCCACAGGGGGCCTAGAGACCCAGTACTTC.

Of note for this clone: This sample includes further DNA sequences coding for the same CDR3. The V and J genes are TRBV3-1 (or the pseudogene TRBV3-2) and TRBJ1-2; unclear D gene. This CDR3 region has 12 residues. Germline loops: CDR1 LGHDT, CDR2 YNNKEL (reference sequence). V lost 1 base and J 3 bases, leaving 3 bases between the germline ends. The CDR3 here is CASSQGDYGYTF. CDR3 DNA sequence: TGTGCCAGCAGCCAAGGCGACTATGGCTACACCTTC.

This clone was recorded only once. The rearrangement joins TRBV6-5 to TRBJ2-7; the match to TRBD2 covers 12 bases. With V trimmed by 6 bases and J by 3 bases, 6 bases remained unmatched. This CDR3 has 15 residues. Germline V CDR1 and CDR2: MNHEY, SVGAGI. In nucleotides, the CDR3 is TGTGCCAGCAGACTAGGACTAGCGGGATTCTACGAGCAGTACTTC. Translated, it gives CASRLGLAGFYEQYF.

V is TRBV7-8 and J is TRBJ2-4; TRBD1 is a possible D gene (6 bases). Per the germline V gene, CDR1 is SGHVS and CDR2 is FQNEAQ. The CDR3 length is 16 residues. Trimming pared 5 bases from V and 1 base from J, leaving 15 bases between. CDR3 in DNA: TGTGCCAGCAGCACCCACAGGGTTGGGGCCAAAAACATTCAGTACTTC. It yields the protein CASSTHRVGAKNIQYF.

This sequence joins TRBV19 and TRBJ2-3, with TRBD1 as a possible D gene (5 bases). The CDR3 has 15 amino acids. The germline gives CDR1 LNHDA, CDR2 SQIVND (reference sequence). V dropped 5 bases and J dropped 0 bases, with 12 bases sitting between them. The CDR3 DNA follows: TGTGCCAGTAGTCCAGGACATACTAGCACAGATACGCAGTATTTT. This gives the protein CASSPGHTSTDTQYF.

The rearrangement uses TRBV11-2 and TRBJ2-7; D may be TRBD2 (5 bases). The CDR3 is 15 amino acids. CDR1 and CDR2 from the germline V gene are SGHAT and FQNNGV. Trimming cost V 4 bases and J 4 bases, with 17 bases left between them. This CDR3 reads CASSSQTVTGYEQYF. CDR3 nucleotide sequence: TGTGCCAGCAGCTCCCAGACCGTCACGGGGTACGAGCAGTACTTC.

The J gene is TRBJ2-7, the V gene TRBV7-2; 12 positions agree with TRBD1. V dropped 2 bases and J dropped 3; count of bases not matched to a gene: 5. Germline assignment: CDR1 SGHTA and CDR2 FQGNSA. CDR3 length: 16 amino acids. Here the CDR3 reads CASSLSGTGGYYEQYF. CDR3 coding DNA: TGTGCCAGCAGCTTATCCGGGACAGGGGGCTACTACGAGCAGTACTTC.

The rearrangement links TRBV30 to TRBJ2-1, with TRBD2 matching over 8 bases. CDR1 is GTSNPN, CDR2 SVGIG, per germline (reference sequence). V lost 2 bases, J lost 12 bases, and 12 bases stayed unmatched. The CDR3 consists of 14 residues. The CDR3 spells CAWSTGGQAAWQFF. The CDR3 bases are TGTGCCTGGAGTACGGGGGGGCAGGCTGCGTGGCAGTTCTTC. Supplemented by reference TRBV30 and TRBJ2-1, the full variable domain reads SQTIHQWPATLVQPVGSPLSLECTVEGTSNPNLYWYRQAAGRGLQLLFYSVGIGQISSEVPQNLSASRPQDRQFILSSKKLLLSDSGFYLCAWSTGGQAAWQFFGPGTRLTVL.